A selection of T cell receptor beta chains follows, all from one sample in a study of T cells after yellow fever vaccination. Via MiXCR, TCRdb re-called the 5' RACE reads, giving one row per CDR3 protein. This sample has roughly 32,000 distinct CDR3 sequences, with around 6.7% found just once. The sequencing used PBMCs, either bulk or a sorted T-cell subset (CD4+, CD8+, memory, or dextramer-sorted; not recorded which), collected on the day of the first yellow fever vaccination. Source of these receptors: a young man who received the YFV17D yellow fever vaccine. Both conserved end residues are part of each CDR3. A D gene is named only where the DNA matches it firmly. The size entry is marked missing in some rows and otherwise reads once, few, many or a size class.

CDR3 protein: CASSPRAQETQYF; CDR3 DNA: TGTGCCAGCAGCCCTAGAGCCCAAGAGACCCAGTACTTC; J gene: TRBJ2-5; CDR3 length: 13; V gene: TRBV7-9; clone size: NA; D gene: NA
CDR3 protein: CASSLDADTQYF; CDR3 DNA: TGTGCCAGCAGCTTAGACGCAGATACGCAGTATTTT; J gene: TRBJ2-3; CDR3 length: 12; V gene: TRBV13; clone size: NA; D gene: NA
CDR3 protein: CASSLSGGGQYEQYF; CDR3 DNA: TGTGCCAGCAGCTTATCCGGCGGGGGGCAGTACGAGCAGTACTTC; J gene: TRBJ2-7; CDR3 length: 15; V gene: TRBV7-6; clone size: many; D gene: TRBD2
CDR3 protein: CASGTPQGTQYF; CDR3 DNA: TGTGCCAGCGGGACCCCTCAAGGTACGCAGTATTTT; J gene: TRBJ2-3; CDR3 length: 12; V gene: TRBV2; clone size: many; D gene: NA
CDR3 protein: CASSPYQGMIFSYGYTF; CDR3 DNA: TGTGCCAGCAGTCCCTACCAGGGGATGATCTTCTCCTATGGCTACACCTTC; J gene: TRBJ1-2; CDR3 length: 17; V gene: TRBV12-3/TRBV12-4; clone size: many; D gene: NA
CDR3 protein: CASSSPGTSGGNEQYF; CDR3 DNA: TGTGCCAGCAGCTCTCCCGGGACTAGCGGGGGGAACGAGCAGTACTTC; J gene: TRBJ2-7; CDR3 length: 16; V gene: TRBV21-1; clone size: many; D gene: NA
CDR3 protein: CASSQEPGGSANEKLFF; CDR3 DNA: TGTGCCAGCAGCCAAGAGCCGGGGGGGTCGGCTAATGAAAAACTGTTTTTT; J gene: TRBJ1-4; CDR3 length: 17; V gene: TRBV4-2; clone size: many; D gene: NA
CDR3 protein: CATSRDLTGTGSGNTIYF; CDR3 DNA: TGTGCCACCAGCAGAGATCTAACCGGGACAGGCTCTGGAAACACCATATATTTT; J gene: TRBJ1-3; CDR3 length: 18; V gene: TRBV15; clone size: many; D gene: TRBD1
CDR3 protein: CASSPLGTGELFF; CDR3 DNA: TGTGCCAGCAGTCCTTTAGGCACCGGGGAGCTGTTTTTT; J gene: TRBJ2-2; CDR3 length: 13; V gene: TRBV12-3/TRBV12-4; clone size: many; D gene: NA
CDR3 protein: CASSLVSWETQYF; CDR3 DNA: TGTGCCAGCTCATTGGTCTCCTGGGAGACCCAGTACTTC; J gene: TRBJ2-5; CDR3 length: 13; V gene: TRBV6-2/TRBV6-3; clone size: many; D gene: NA
CDR3 protein: CASRYPTGVPEAFF; CDR3 DNA: TGTGCCAGCAGATACCCTACAGGGGTCCCTGAAGCTTTCTTT; J gene: TRBJ1-1; CDR3 length: 14; V gene: TRBV6-2/TRBV6-3; clone size: many; D gene: TRBD1
CDR3 protein: CASERGAQETQYF; CDR3 DNA: TGTGCCAGCGAGAGGGGGGCCCAGGAGACCCAGTACTTC; J gene: TRBJ2-5; CDR3 length: 13; V gene: TRBV2; clone size: many; D gene: NA
CDR3 protein: CASSLVGADYGYTF; CDR3 DNA: TGCGCCAGCAGCTTGGTAGGGGCGGACTATGGCTACACCTTC; J gene: TRBJ1-2; CDR3 length: 14; V gene: TRBV5-1; clone size: many; D gene: NA
CDR3 protein: CASYGGGASGSLDTQYF; CDR3 DNA: TGTGCCAGCTACGGCGGGGGGGCTAGCGGGTCTTTGGATACGCAGTATTTT; J gene: TRBJ2-3; CDR3 length: 17; V gene: TRBV7-2; clone size: many; D gene: TRBD2
CDR3 protein: CASSPDPDSLMNTEAFF; CDR3 DNA: TGTGCCAGCAGCCCCGATCCAGACAGTCTGATGAACACTGAAGCTTTCTTT; J gene: TRBJ1-1; CDR3 length: 17; V gene: TRBV4-2; clone size: many; D gene: NA
CDR3 protein: CASSQDRGTGGSPLHF; CDR3 DNA: TGTGCCAGCAGCCAAGATCGGGGGACAGGGGGTTCACCCCTCCACTTT; J gene: TRBJ1-6; CDR3 length: 16; V gene: TRBV4-2; clone size: many; D gene: TRBD1
CDR3 protein: CASSQGTGYEQYF; CDR3 DNA: TGCGCCAGCAGCCAGGGGACAGGCTACGAGCAGTACTTC; J gene: TRBJ2-7; CDR3 length: 13; V gene: TRBV4-3; clone size: many; D gene: TRBD1
CDR3 protein: CATSRGLAEVTDTQYF; CDR3 DNA: TGTGCCACCAGCAGGGGACTAGCGGAGGTGACAGATACGCAGTATTTT; J gene: TRBJ2-3; CDR3 length: 16; V gene: TRBV15; clone size: many; D gene: TRBD2
CDR3 protein: CASSLPGRLNTEAFF; CDR3 DNA: TGTGCCAGCAGCTTGCCAGGACGGCTGAACACTGAAGCTTTCTTT; J gene: TRBJ1-1; CDR3 length: 15; V gene: TRBV3-1; clone size: many; D gene: NA
CDR3 protein: CASTYGGGGARNEQFF; CDR3 DNA: TGTGCCAGCACCTACGGGGGCGGGGGGGCCCGGAATGAGCAGTTCTTC; J gene: TRBJ2-1; CDR3 length: 16; V gene: TRBV6-5; clone size: few; D gene: TRBD2
CDR3 protein: CSARRGPWDEQFF; CDR3 DNA: TGCAGTGCTAGGAGGGGGCCGTGGGATGAGCAGTTCTTC; J gene: TRBJ2-1; CDR3 length: 13; V gene: TRBV20-1; clone size: many; D gene: TRBD1
CDR3 protein: CSATSGEGSGNTIYF; CDR3 DNA: TGCAGTGCCACCTCGGGGGAGGGCTCTGGAAACACCATATATTTT; J gene: TRBJ1-3; CDR3 length: 15; V gene: TRBV20-1; clone size: many; D gene: NA
CDR3 protein: CASSGGDRVNYGYTF; CDR3 DNA: TGTGCCAGCAGCGGAGGGGACAGAGTTAACTATGGCTACACCTTC; J gene: TRBJ1-2; CDR3 length: 15; V gene: TRBV5-4; clone size: few; D gene: TRBD1
CDR3 protein: CASSLGGDKNTEAFF; CDR3 DNA: TGTGCCAGCAGCTTAGGGGGAGACAAGAACACTGAAGCTTTCTTT; J gene: TRBJ1-1; CDR3 length: 15; V gene: TRBV7-6; clone size: NA; D gene: NA
CDR3 protein: CASSRTSDSGGNTIYF; CDR3 DNA: TGTGCCAGCAGTCGGACAAGTGACTCAGGGGGAAACACCATATATTTT; J gene: TRBJ1-3; CDR3 length: 16; V gene: TRBV6-5; clone size: many; D gene: NA